Presented here are 22 T cell receptor beta chains from one specimen sequenced in a study of human T cells and chemical hapten exposure (dated by TCRdb to the early 2020s). Libraries were constructed by 5' RACE. Reads for this sample came from an Illumina MiSeq. TCRdb took the public reads, trimmed them with fastp at Q25, ran MiXCR for clone calling and kept in-frame beta chains. Rows with a matching CDR3 protein are joined into one entry that keeps the most common DNA and genes. The sample includes about 81,000 distinct CDR3 sequences, with about 8.4% observed a single time. Over 2% of the sample belongs to the ten largest clones. Unfractionated whole blood was collected in Tempus Blood RNA tubes, and total RNA was extracted from that blood. The receptor set was obtained from a male donor in good health.

This clonotype was observed many times. V and J are TRBV29-1 and TRBJ1-1, with D hard to call. The germline V gene has CDR1 SQVTM and CDR2 ANQGSEA. V dropped 6 bases and J dropped 0 bases, with 17 bases sitting between them. This CDR3 is 15 amino acids long. The CDR3 DNA sequence: TGCAGCGTCGACCTCCCCCGGTTAATGAACACTGAAGCTTTCTTT. The encoded protein is CSVDLPRLMNTEAFF.

This clonotype appeared a few times. The rearrangement joins TRBV20-1 to TRBJ2-7; a weak D match, TRBD2 (6 bases). Germline V gene lookup returns CDR1 DFQATT and CDR2 SNEGSKA (reference sequence). Trimming stripped 4 bases from V and 7 bases from J, with 14 bases between. The CDR3 runs to 12 residues. The CDR3 sequence is CSATGLLLEQYF. In DNA form, the CDR3 reads TGCAGTGCTACGGGACTTCTGCTTGAGCAGTACTTC.

The chain joins TRBV4-1 to TRBJ1-4; 7 positions agree with TRBD1. Germline CDR1 and CDR2: MGHRA and YSYEKL. The CDR3 totals 14 residues. The ends lost 4 bases at V and 7 bases at J; junction bases unmatched: 6. The CDR3 here is CASSPDRVGEKLFF. In DNA, the CDR3 is TGCGCCAGCAGCCCTGACAGGGTGGGTGAAAAACTGTTTTTT.

This clonotype has just a few counts. V and J are TRBV12-3 or TRBV12-4 and TRBJ2-3, with TRBD1 matching 10 bases. Trimming at V came to 7 bases and at J to 4 bases, leaving 5 bases not matched to a gene. The CDR3 is 14 amino acids. This CDR3 is CASTPGQGSDTQYF. The DNA for the CDR3 is TGTGCCAGCACCCCGGGACAGGGGTCAGATACGCAGTATTTT.

This clonotype came up a few times. This chain joins TRBV29-1 and TRBJ2-1; TRBD2 agrees at 8 bases. Germline CDR1 and CDR2: SQVTM and ANQGSEA. After removal of 7 bases from V and 9 bases from J, the junction contained 17 bases not matched to a gene. The CDR3 runs to 15 residues. The CDR3 sequence is CSALLLPGLGIEQFF. The DNA for the CDR3 is TGCAGCGCTCTACTATTGCCGGGACTAGGGATTGAGCAGTTCTTC.

This clonotype has ten or more counts. The gene calls are TRBV6-2 or TRBV6-3 and TRBJ1-5; 7 bases are a match to TRBD1. CDR3 length: 18 residues. V lost 5 bases and J lost 0; bases outside the gene matches: 13. Germline V gene data show CDR1 as MNHEY and CDR2 as SVGEGT. The CDR3 DNA reads TGTGCCAGCAGTACCGGGACAGCAGGTTTGTCTAGCAATCAGCCCCAGCATTTT. As protein: CASSTGTAGLSSNQPQHF.

V usage is TRBV11-2 and J usage is TRBJ2-1, with unresolved D. V gave up 4 bases and J gave up 1 base, with 17 bases separating them. Germline assignment: CDR1 SGHAT and CDR2 FQNNGV. This CDR3 has 17 amino acids. The CDR3: CASSSPDPPTSYNEQFF. The CDR3 DNA reads as TGTGCCAGCAGCTCCCCGGACCCTCCAACGTCCTACAATGAGCAGTTCTTC.

V is TRBV6-4 and J is TRBJ2-5; the D gene is possibly TRBD2 (5 bases). The CDR3 spans 13 residues. Germline CDR1 and CDR2: MRHNA and SNTAGT. Trimming pared 4 bases from V and 4 bases from J, leaving 10 bases between. The DNA for the CDR3 is TGTGCCAGCAGTGGGGAGTACGGAGAGACCCAGTACTTC. Amino acid sequence: CASSGEYGETQYF.

This clonotype appeared a few times. This chain uses TRBV4-3 with TRBJ2-2, with TRBD2 as a possible D gene (6 bases). Deletions cut 0 bases from V and 7 bases from J, with 15 bases between. Germline V lookup: CDR1 LGHNA, CDR2 YSLEER. The CDR3 extends over 16 amino acids. CDR3 nucleotide sequence: TGCGCCAGCAGCCAAGATCAATGGCGGGGTGGCGGGGAGCTGTTTTTT. It yields the protein CASSQDQWRGGGELFF.

This clonotype was seen at least ten times. The rearrangement uses TRBV10-3 and TRBJ2-5, with 7 bases lining up with TRBD1. Germline CDR1 is ENHRY and CDR2 is SYGVKD. The CDR3 runs to 14 residues. Trimming cost V 11 bases and J 2 bases; bases outside gene matches: 11. CDR3 sequence: CASQSRQGQETQYF. CDR3 DNA: TGTGCCTCCCAAAGCCGACAGGGACAAGAGACCCAGTACTTC.

This rearrangement joins TRBV7-2 to TRBJ1-6, with a weak D call TRBD1 (5 bases). The V gene lost 2 bases and the J gene lost 6 bases, with 8 bases spanning the gap. The V gene's germline CDR1 is SGHTA and CDR2 FQGNSA. The CDR3 has 14 residues. In nucleotides, the CDR3 is TGTGCCAGCAGCTTACAGGGCCTTAATTCACCCCTCCACTTT. Translation: CASSLQGLNSPLHF.

This clonotype was picked up many times. The V call is TRBV7-6, the J call TRBJ2-7; D is perhaps TRBD1 or TRBD2 (6 bases each). CDR3 size: 13 residues. Germline V gene lookup returns CDR1 SGHVS and CDR2 FNYEAQ. V was trimmed by 8 bases and J by 1 base, leaving 12 bases between them. This CDR3 reads CASSRGASYEQYF. The CDR3 DNA follows: TGTGCCAGCTCTAGGGGGGCGTCCTACGAGCAGTACTTC. Filled out from reference TRBV7-6 and TRBJ2-7, the complete variable domain reads GAGVSQSPRYKVTKRGQDVALRCDPISGHVSLYWYRQALGQGPEFLTYFNYEAQQDKSGLPNDRFSAERPEGSISTLTIQRTEQRDSAMYRCASSRGASYEQYFGPGTRLTVT.

The chain recombines TRBV7-6 with TRBJ1-1, with D maybe TRBD1 (6 bases). Germline loops: CDR1 SGHVS, CDR2 FNYEAQ. This CDR3 contains 14 residues. The V gene lost 2 bases and the J gene lost 1 base, with 8 bases spanning the gap. The CDR3 is CASSLRDKNTEAFF. The CDR3, as DNA: TGTGCCAGCAGCTTACGGGACAAGAACACTGAAGCTTTCTTT.

This clonotype is a singleton in its sample. In nucleotides, the CDR3 is TGCGCCAGCAGCTTGTCCTCCAGGGGGCGCGACTATGGCTACACCTTC. Amino acid sequence: CASSLSSRGRDYGYTF. The chain links TRBV5-1 to TRBJ1-2; 8 bases map to TRBD1. CDR3 length: 16 residues. Germline CDR1 SGHRS, CDR2 YFSETQ. The V gene end was trimmed by 1 base and the J gene end by 3 bases; junction bases not matched to a gene: 8.

This clonotype came up many times. This sequence joins TRBV20-1 and TRBJ2-1, with 12 bases that match TRBD2. J gave up 5 bases and V 5 bases, and 10 bases lay outside the gene matches. The CDR3 totals 16 residues. Per germline, CDR1 DFQATT and CDR2 SNEGSKA (reference sequence). The CDR3 DNA sequence: TGCAGTGCTCCTAGCCCCCGGACTAGCGGGGACAATGAGCAGTTCTTC. This translates into CSAPSPRTSGDNEQFF.

The sample holds many counts of this clonotype. V usage is TRBV27 and J usage is TRBJ2-5; D ambiguous. V was pared by 3 bases and J by 3 bases, with 8 bases between. CDR3 size: 13 residues. The V gene's germline CDR1 is MNHEY and CDR2 SMNVEV (reference sequence). DNA of the CDR3: TGTGCCAGCAGTTTCGGGCCAGAAGAGACCCAGTACTTC. It translates to CASSFGPEETQYF.

CDR3 region: CSAQWGENGYTF. As DNA, the CDR3 is TGCAGTGCTCAGTGGGGGGAAAATGGCTACACCTTC. The gene calls are TRBV20-1 and TRBJ1-2; D is possibly TRBD1 (5 bases). There are 12 residues in the CDR3. Germline CDR1 DFQATT, CDR2 SNEGSKA (reference sequence). V gave up 5 bases and J gave up 6 bases, with 13 bases separating them.

This clonotype was seen at least ten times. The genes are TRBV11-2 and TRBJ2-3, with TRBD1 identical over 8 bases. Germline trimming cut 2 bases from V and 2 bases from J; bases unmatched to any gene: 9. Germline V CDR1 and CDR2: SGHAT, FQNNGV. The CDR3 length is 17 residues. The CDR3 coding sequence is TGTGCCAGCAGCTTACTCGGCAGGGGGCGCACCACAGATACGCAGTATTTT. It codes for CASSLLGRGRTTDTQYF.

There are a few counts of this clonotype. The rearrangement joins TRBV7-9 to TRBJ1-1, with TRBD1 identical over 9 bases. This CDR3 is built from 17 residues. Losses at the gene ends were 5 bases for V and 5 bases for J; bases not matched to a gene: 15. Germline CDR1 is SEHNR and CDR2 is FQNEAQ (reference sequence). The CDR3 reads CASSPAWGDRGWTEAFF. The CDR3, as DNA: TGTGCCAGCAGCCCCGCTTGGGGAGACAGGGGGTGGACTGAAGCTTTCTTT.

This clonotype has only a few counts. V and J are TRBV10-3 and TRBJ2-5; 9 bases map to TRBD1. The CDR3 sequence is 13 residues long. CDR1 and CDR2 (germline): ENHRY, SYGVKD. V shed 8 bases, J shed 2 bases, and the junction held 3 bases outside the gene matches. The CDR3 region has the DNA TGTGCCATCGCAGGGACAGGGCAAGAGACCCAGTACTTC. Amino acid sequence: CAIAGTGQETQYF.

This clonotype was counted between two and nine times. The chain carries TRBV11-3 and TRBJ2-1; 8 positions agree with TRBD1. Germline CDR1 and CDR2: SGHNT and YENEEA. The CDR3 contains 16 residues. The trim removed 6 bases at V and 6 bases at J, leaving 13 bases unmatched. The CDR3 here is CASSIDGQGPTNEQFF. The CDR3 DNA reads as TGTGCCAGCAGTATCGACGGACAGGGCCCTACCAATGAGCAGTTCTTC. Full variable domain (rest looked up from reference TRBV11-3 and TRBJ2-1): EAGVVQSPRYKIIEKKQPVAFWCNPISGHNTLYWYLQNLGQGPELLIRYENEEAVDDSQLPKDRFSAERLKGVDSTLKIQPAELGDSAVYLCASSIDGQGPTNEQFFGPGTRLTVL.

In this sample, this clonotype turned up a few times. The chain combines TRBV6-2 or TRBV6-3 with TRBJ2-3; 14 nucleotides line up with TRBD2. V trimming: 4 bases; J trimming: 2 bases; junction bases outside the gene matches: 17. CDR1 is MNHEY and CDR2 is SVGEGT in the germline V gene. The length of the CDR3 is 21 residues. The CDR3 DNA follows: TGTGCCAGCAGTTCAAAGGCGAAGGGGACTAGCGGGGGCCCACTCACAGATACGCAGTATTTT. It translates to CASSSKAKGTSGGPLTDTQYF.